The entry below describes one TCR beta chain. The junction differs from germline at one of its ends, possibly a read error. This CDR3 region has 16 residues. Per the germline V gene, CDR1 is LGHNA and CDR2 is YSLEER. TCRdb re-called the reads with MiXCR, one entry per CDR3 protein. The sample lists some 100,000 distinct CDR3 sequences, around a quarter occurring once. This sample was included in a study of T cell repertoires in cytomegalovirus infection. The chain uses TRBV4-3 and TRBJ1-5; D may be TRBD1 (5 bases). Sequences were obtained from CD8+ T cells from PBMCs. This receptor was obtained from a human donor in good health (CMV status not recorded). Some clones in this sample may be carry-over from other donors' samples. The CDR3 nucleotides are TGCGCCAACAGCCAACCAATGGGACTCCAGAATCAGCCCCAGCATTTT. The encoded protein is CANSQPMGLQNQPQHF.